Listed here are 18 T cell receptor beta chains from one sample, sequenced in a study of cytomegalovirus exposure and HLA in healthy donors. Assay: immunoSEQ multiplex PCR; the TCRdb copy retains only in-frame clones and omits some. The sample records hundreds of thousands of clones, about 83% being singletons. Sequencing used PBMCs. These receptors all stem from a man aged 18 to 29 in good health and CMV-seronegative.

V and J are TRBV6-1 and TRBJ2-1, with TRBD1 matching over 9 bases. The germline gives CDR1 MNHNS, CDR2 SASEGT. This CDR3 comprises 15 residues. The V and J ends lost 4 bases and 3 bases, in that order; junction bases with no gene match: 4. The CDR3 region is CASSAETGGYNEQFF. The CDR3 region has the DNA TGTGCCAGCAGTGCCGAGACAGGGGGCTACAATGAGCAGTTCTTC.

This clone was picked up a small number of times. The chain is built from TRBV11-2 and TRBJ2-1; D gene ambiguous. Germline values: CDR1 SGHAT, CDR2 FQNNGV. The CDR3 covers 13 residues. With 1 base removed from V and 10 bases from J, the gap between germline ends came to 11 bases. The CDR3 DNA reads TGTGCCAGCAGCTTAGCTGAAAGGCGGGAGCAGTTCTTC. Translated: CASSLAERREQFF.

V is TRBV7-2 and J is TRBJ2-7, with 7 bases that match TRBD1. V lost 5 bases and J lost 3; bases outside the gene matches: 7. Germline V gene lookup returns CDR1 SGHTA and CDR2 FQGNSA. The CDR3 runs to 14 residues. CDR3 nucleotide sequence: TGTGCCAGCAGCCCCGGGACAGAGCGCTACGAGCAGTACTTC. It encodes CASSPGTERYEQYF.

The chain joins TRBV28 to TRBJ2-1; 8 bases are shared with TRBD2. This CDR3 is built from 15 residues. Germline loops: CDR1 MDHEN, CDR2 SYDVKM. Trimming removed 6 bases from V and 5 bases from J; junction bases left unmatched: 9. The CDR3 region is CASSPPGTRDNEQFF. The CDR3 DNA sequence: TGTGCCAGCAGCCCCCCCGGGACTAGGGACAATGAGCAGTTCTTC.

V and J are TRBV19 and TRBJ1-4, with D possibly matching TRBD1 (5 bases). The V gene lost 3 bases and the J gene lost 11 bases, with 25 bases spanning the gap. Per germline, CDR1 LNHDA and CDR2 SQIVND (reference sequence). The CDR3 extends over 17 amino acids. CDR3 in DNA: TGTGCCAGTAGTATTCCTTCGGCGACAGCCCCGGGGGGGAAACTGTTTTTT. Translated: CASSIPSATAPGGKLFF.

The chain carries TRBV7-9 and TRBJ2-2, with 8 positions matching TRBD2. The CDR3 covers 14 residues. After removal of 6 bases from V and 5 bases from J, the junction contained 5 bases not matched to a gene. Germline CDR1 and CDR2: SEHNR and FQNEAQ (reference sequence). The CDR3 sequence is CASRREELTGELFF. CDR3 DNA sequence: TGTGCCAGCAGGCGGGAGGAACTGACCGGGGAGCTGTTTTTT.

This clone was seen a few times. The chain joins TRBV5-1 to TRBJ2-2, with D possibly matching TRBD2 (5 bases). Trimming left V 5 bases short and J 5 bases short, with 16 bases between. The CDR3 loop spans 15 amino acids. Germline assignment: CDR1 SGHRS and CDR2 YFSETQ. The CDR3 DNA reads as TGCGCCAGCAGTCTGCAACTCGGGGAAACCGGGGAGCTGTTTTTT. This codes for CASSLQLGETGELFF.

The V gene is TRBV7-2, the J gene TRBJ1-2; the match to TRBD1 covers 10 bases. This CDR3 is built from 14 residues. Germline V gene data show CDR1 as SGHTA and CDR2 as FQGNSA. V lost 6 bases and J lost 8; bases outside the gene matches: 9. CDR3 protein: CASRPGTGAYGYTF. The CDR3 DNA reads as TGTGCCAGCAGACCCGGGACAGGGGCTTACGGCTACACCTTC.

The chain joins TRBV4-3 to TRBJ2-5; TRBD1 matches 7 bases. Germline-derived CDR1 and CDR2 are LGHNA and YSLEER. The CDR3 has 15 amino acids. V lost 1 base to trimming and J lost 5 bases; unmatched junction nucleotides: 7. This CDR3 is CASSQAAGGVETQYF. The CDR3 bases are TGCGCCAGCAGCCAAGCGGCAGGGGGAGTGGAGACCCAGTACTTC.

The V gene is TRBV5-6, the J gene TRBJ2-7; 7 positions agree with TRBD1. J gave up 4 bases and V 3 bases, and 7 bases lay outside the gene matches. The germline CDR1 and CDR2 sequences are SGHDT and YYEEEE. This CDR3 has 14 residues. The CDR3 sequence: CASSSGTEVYEQYF. The CDR3 DNA follows: TGTGCCAGCAGCTCGGGGACAGAGGTATACGAGCAGTACTTC.

This clone occurred once. The rearrangement joins TRBV27 to TRBJ2-7; 10 bases align to TRBD1. V trimming: 4 bases; J trimming: 6 bases; junction bases outside the gene matches: 6. The CDR3 covers 14 residues. The V gene's germline CDR1 is MNHEY and CDR2 SMNVEV (reference sequence). The CDR3 loop is CASSSGQGRGEQYF. For the CDR3, the DNA is TGTGCCAGCAGTTCGGGACAGGGGAGAGGCGAGCAGTACTTC.

Only one count was recorded for this clone. This chain uses TRBV11-2 with TRBJ2-2; D perhaps matches TRBD1 (6 bases). The germline V and J ends were trimmed by 1 base and 4 bases, with 7 bases remaining between them. CDR1 is SGHAT, CDR2 FQNNGV, per germline. The CDR3 loop spans 14 amino acids. CDR3 nucleotides: TGTGCCAGCAGCTTAGGGACAGTCACCGGGGAGCTGTTTTTT. Protein product: CASSLGTVTGELFF.

This chain joins TRBV19 and TRBJ2-7; no reliable D call. Trimming cost V 1 base and J 2 bases, with 9 bases left between them. The CDR3 consists of 14 residues. The germline V gene encodes CDR1 LNHDA and CDR2 SQIVND (reference sequence). The CDR3 sequence: CASSIAHSTYEQYF. CDR3 sequence (DNA): TGTGCCAGTAGTATAGCTCACAGTACCTACGAGCAGTACTTC.

A few counts support this clone. The chain recombines TRBV7-7 with TRBJ2-1; maybe TRBD2 (5 bases). The CDR3 is 17 residues long. V gave up 1 base and J gave up 2 bases, with 15 bases separating them. Germline CDR1 reads SSHAT; CDR2 reads FNYEAQ (reference sequence). CDR3 in amino acids: CASSLGVGAVPYNEQFF. The CDR3 DNA follows: TGTGCCAGCAGCTTAGGGGTTGGAGCGGTGCCCTACAATGAGCAGTTCTTC.

V gene TRBV7-2 combines with J gene TRBJ2-1, with TRBD2 matching 7 bases. The CDR3 sequence is 16 residues long. Germline-derived CDR1 and CDR2 are SGHTA and FQGNSA. V was clipped by 4 bases and J by 0 bases; unmatched bases: 6. The CDR3 sequence: CASSSHGGSSYNEQFF. The CDR3 nucleotides are TGTGCCAGCAGCTCCCATGGCGGGAGCTCCTACAATGAGCAGTTCTTC.

This rearrangement joins TRBV19 to TRBJ1-1; 10 bases map to TRBD1. Per the germline V gene, CDR1 is LNHDA and CDR2 is SQIVND (reference sequence). The CDR3 sequence is 15 residues long. The V segment lost 5 bases and the J segment 3 bases; nucleotides outside the gene matches: 6. CDR3 bases: TGTGCCAGTAGTCTCCCAGGGACAGGGGACACTGAAGCTTTCTTT. Its protein product is CASSLPGTGDTEAFF. Full variable domain (missing parts from reference TRBV19 and TRBJ1-1): DGGITQSPKYLFRKEGQNVTLSCEQNLNHDAMYWYRQDPGQGLRLIYYSQIVNDFQKGDIAEGYSVSREKKESFPLTVTSAQKNPTAFYLCASSLPGTGDTEAFFGQGTRLTVV.

Concerning this clone itself: One junction end disagrees with the germline gene, perhaps due to a read error. The chain has TRBV28 and TRBJ2-7; 7 bases line up with TRBD1. The V gene's germline CDR1 is MDHEN and CDR2 SYDVKM. The length of the CDR3 is 15 residues. The CDR3 loop is CASSYTGTVLLEKNF. In DNA, the CDR3 is TGTGCCAGCAGTTATACCGGGACAGTCCTTTTGGAGAAGAACTTC.

The sample holds many counts of this clone. J is TRBJ1-1 and V is TRBV2; no firm D call. The V and J ends lost 7 bases and 1 base respectively, with 7 bases between them. Germline assignment: CDR1 SNHLY and CDR2 FYNNEI. The CDR3 consists of 12 residues. In nucleotides, the CDR3 is TGTGCCAGCAAGCCGAGGAACACTGAAGCTTTCTTT. As protein: CASKPRNTEAFF.